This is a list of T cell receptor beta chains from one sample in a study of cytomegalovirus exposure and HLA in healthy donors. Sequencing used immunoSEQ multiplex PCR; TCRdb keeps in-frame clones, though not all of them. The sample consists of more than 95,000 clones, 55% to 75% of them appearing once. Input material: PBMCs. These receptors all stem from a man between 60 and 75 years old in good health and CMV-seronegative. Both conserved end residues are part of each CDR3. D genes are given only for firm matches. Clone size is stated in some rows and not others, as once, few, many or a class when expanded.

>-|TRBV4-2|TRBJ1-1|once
CASTHGGLSEVAFF
TGTGCCAGCACCCACGGAGGGCTCTCTGAGGTAGCTTTCTTT
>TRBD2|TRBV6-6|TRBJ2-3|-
CASSSPSGTSTDTQYF
TGTGCCAGCAGTTCACCTAGCGGGACAAGCACAGATACGCAGTATTTT
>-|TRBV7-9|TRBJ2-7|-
CASSLGGIRSYEQYF
TGTGCCAGCAGCTTAGGCGGGATCCGCTCCTACGAGCAGTACTTC
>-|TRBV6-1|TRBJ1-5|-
CASSSDDSSNQPQHF
TGTGCCAGCAGCTCTGACGACAGTAGCAATCAGCCCCAGCATTTT
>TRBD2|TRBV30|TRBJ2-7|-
CAWTSGGDEQYF
TGTGCCTGGACATCCGGGGGGGACGAGCAGTACTTC
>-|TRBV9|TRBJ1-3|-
CASSVASGGNTIYF
TGTGCCAGCAGCGTAGCTTCGGGGGGAAACACCATATATTTT
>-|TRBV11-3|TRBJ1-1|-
CASSLYGGAGNTEAFF
TGTGCCAGCAGCCTGTATGGGGGGGCCGGGAACACTGAAGCTTTCTTT
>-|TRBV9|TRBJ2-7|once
CASSPRIGRAYEQYF
TGTGCCAGCAGCCCCAGGATAGGCAGGGCGTACGAGCAGTACTTC
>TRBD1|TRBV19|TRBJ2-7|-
CASSLQGSSYEQYF
TGTGCCAGTAGTCTACAGGGGAGCTCCTACGAGCAGTACTTC
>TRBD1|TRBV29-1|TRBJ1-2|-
CSVGTGGLYGYTF
TGCAGCGTCGGGACAGGGGGCCTCTATGGCTACACCTTC
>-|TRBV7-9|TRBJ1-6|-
CASSSPTNNSPLHF
TGTGCCAGCAGCTCGCCTACCAATAATTCACCCCTCCACTTT
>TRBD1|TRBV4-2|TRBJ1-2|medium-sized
CASSQETGQGGYGYTF
TGTGCCAGCAGCCAAGAAACGGGACAGGGAGGCTATGGCTACACCTTC
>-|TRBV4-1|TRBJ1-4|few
CASSQGGLQGEKLFF
TGCGCCAGCAGCCAAGGTGGTTTGCAGGGGGAAAAACTGTTTTTT
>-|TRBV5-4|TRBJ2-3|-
CASSLRTGWSDTQYF
TGTGCCAGCAGCTTGAGAACAGGGTGGTCAGATACGCAGTATTTT
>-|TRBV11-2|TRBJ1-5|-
CASSLGGVSNQPQHF
TGTGCCAGCAGCTTAGGCGGGGTTAGCAATCAGCCCCAGCATTTT
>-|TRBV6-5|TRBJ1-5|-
CASTQAGNQPQHF
TGTGCCAGCACCCAAGCAGGGAATCAGCCCCAGCATTTT
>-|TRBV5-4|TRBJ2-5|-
CASSLSKSLETQYF
TGTGCCAGCAGCTTGTCGAAAAGCCTAGAGACCCAGTACTTC